The 8 T cell receptor beta chains presented below share a single source sample, sequenced in a study of cytomegalovirus exposure and HLA in healthy donors. The PCR had 60 Vbeta and 13 Jbeta primers. Using immunoSEQ multiplex PCR, the repertoire was profiled, and TCRdb retains in-frame clones only, with some absent. The repertoire consists of fewer than 250,000 clones, with 80% to 85% occurring once and the leading ten covering roughly 0.71%. Sequences were obtained from PBMCs. Every receptor here comes from a boy aged 2-15 years in good health and CMV-seronegative.

The CDR3 DNA reads as TGTGCCAGCAGCGGCGAGCGGGAGAATCCATACGAGCAGTACTTC. The encoded protein is CASSGERENPYEQYF. This chain uses TRBV9 with TRBJ2-7, with 8 nucleotides matching TRBD2. From germline, CDR1 is SGDLS and CDR2 YYNGEE. Unmatched junction bases numbered 9, after V lost 3 bases and J lost 4 bases. CDR3 size: 15 residues.

Concerning this clone: Other DNA variants within this sample encode the same CDR3. The chain is built from TRBV19 and TRBJ2-7; D perhaps matches TRBD1 (6 bases). Trimming removed 3 bases at V and 3 bases at J, with 12 bases between. The CDR3 loop spans 14 amino acids. Germline V lookup: CDR1 LNHDA, CDR2 SQIVND (reference sequence). CDR3 loop: CASSIGGQSYEQYF. The CDR3 DNA reads as TGTGCCAGTAGTATTGGGGGACAAAGCTACGAGCAGTACTTC.

In this sample, this clone turned up once. CDR3 bases: TGTGCCAGCAGTCACGGTAACATTCAGTACTTC. Its translation is CASSHGNIQYF. The V call is TRBV27, the J call TRBJ2-4; D remains unclear. CDR3 length equals 11 residues. Germline-derived CDR1 and CDR2 are MNHEY and SMNVEV (reference sequence). Trimming removed 5 bases from V and 7 bases from J, with 6 bases in between.

The sample holds one count of this clone. The chain combines TRBV14 with TRBJ2-5; TRBD2 matches 9 bases. Unmatched junction bases numbered 3, after V lost 0 bases and J lost 4 bases. Germline CDR1 SGHDN, CDR2 FVKESK. The length of the CDR3 is 15 residues. The CDR3 reads CASSQDVLAGETQYF. The CDR3 bases are TGTGCCAGCAGCCAAGATGTACTAGCGGGAGAGACCCAGTACTTC.

About this clone: Germline and junction disagree at one end, which may indicate a read error. This chain links TRBV7-9 with TRBJ2-7, with TRBD1 matching over 9 bases. The CDR3 consists of 14 residues. Per germline, CDR1 SEHNR and CDR2 FQNEAQ (reference sequence). This CDR3 is CSSSLSQGAHEQYF. Written as DNA, the CDR3 is TGTTCCAGCAGCTTATCACAGGGGGCGCATGAGCAGTACTTC.

The chain combines TRBV19 with TRBJ2-7; D might be TRBD2 (6 bases). Germline CDR1 and CDR2: LNHDA and SQIVND (reference sequence). The CDR3 is 14 amino acids. V dropped 4 bases and J dropped 0 bases, with 10 bases sitting between them. The CDR3 loop reads CASSTGGVSYEQYF. Written as DNA, the CDR3 is TGTGCCAGTAGTACTGGCGGGGTCTCCTACGAGCAGTACTTC.

This chain links TRBV2 with TRBJ2-7; maybe TRBD1 (5 bases). Deletions cut 4 bases from V and 2 bases from J, with 15 bases between. The germline CDR1 and CDR2 sequences are SNHLY and FYNNEI. The CDR3 spans 15 residues. The CDR3 region is CASSGFGRVTYEQYF. The CDR3 coding sequence is TGTGCCAGCAGTGGTTTCGGCAGGGTCACCTACGAGCAGTACTTC.

The chain has TRBV10-3 and TRBJ2-7; TRBD1 matches 8 bases. CDR3 length: 13 amino acids. J gave up 4 bases and V 3 bases, and 2 bases lay outside the gene matches. Looked up from germline, CDR1 is ENHRY and CDR2 is SYGVKD. In nucleotides, the CDR3 is TGTGCCATCAGTGAAGACAGGGGTTACGAGCAGTACTTC. It codes for CAISEDRGYEQYF.